This entry concerns a single T cell receptor beta chain. Antigen specificity is unknown. Everyone who donated was a Caucasian adult who lived in Nashville, Tennessee. Running of the assay took place at deep level. Replicate PCRs run on unsorted PBMC used roughly 0.3 ug DNA, which was tens of thousands of T cell genomes. Clones were read by immunoSEQ multiplex PCR, and TCRdb kept only the in-frame ones, dropping some. The sample has around 500,000 clones, around 78% seen once. The data were obtained in a study of shared clonotypes between healthy human individuals. Overall study results and limits: Only blood was sampled; tissue repertoires likely differ.

The receptor was isolated from a woman in her thirties or forties in good health. Some clones in this sample may be carry-over from other donors' samples. Sequenced sample: PBMCs.

In nucleotides, the CDR3 is TGTGCCAGCAGCCCAAACAGGGGCCAGACCTACGAGCAGTACTTC. This codes for CASSPNRGQTYEQYF. V is TRBV5-4 and J is TRBJ2-7, with 7 bases lining up with TRBD1. CDR3 length: 15 residues. V was clipped by 4 bases and J by 2 bases; unmatched bases: 9. Germline assignment: CDR1 SGHNT and CDR2 YYREEE (reference sequence).